The clone carrying this TCR beta chain turned up a few times. TCRdb analysed the 5' RACE reads with MiXCR anew, one entry per CDR3 protein. The sample lists roughly 55,000 distinct CDR3 sequences; around 26% were seen once. This CDR3 spans 12 amino acids. Germline CDR1 is SEHNR and CDR2 is FQNEAQ (reference sequence). The V end was cut by 11 bases, the J end by 7 bases, with 18 bases between. The TCR originated in a female donor with breast cancer. Sequenced input: tumor-infiltrating naive CD4+ T cells sorted from the breast tumor. Noted subset: naive CD4+ T cells, CD4+CD45RA+CD25-. The chain combines TRBV7-9 with TRBJ2-7, with D unclear. The DNA for the CDR3 is TGTGCCGCCGGTACCGAGGCTTATGAGCAGTACTTC. Translating it yields CAAGTEAYEQYF.